This TCR beta chain appears in the sequencing data of a study of spatial heterogeneity in lung cancer. The wider study: Sequencing consistently turned up more beta-chain sequences than alpha-chain sequences. Raw-read counts averaged over ten per unique TCR and UMI combination.

In its sample, this clonotype was seen a few times. Its antigen is unidentified. Each TCR cDNA molecule carried a unique molecular identifier. TCRdb independently ran MiXCR on the 5' RACE reads; one entry per CDR3 protein. The sample includes approximately 52,000 distinct CDR3 sequences, 6% to 9% seen only once; the top ten take roughly 2.7%. CDR3 length: 15 residues. Trimming shortened V by 5 bases and J by 9 bases, and 20 bases separated the two germline ends. Germline lookup yields CDR1 DFQATT and CDR2 SNEGSKA (reference sequence). Time point given: sample taken at primary tumor resection. Whole RNA, isolated from tumor, nontumor lung or frozen PBMC, was sequenced without prior sorting. Findings of the study overall: There were more appearances of ubiquitous expanded tumor TCRs in blood at resection than at follow-up.

The chain joins TRBV20-1 to TRBJ1-6; D might be TRBD1 (6 bases). This receptor was obtained from a female donor with early-stage non-small cell lung cancer. Specimen: PBMCs, collected at surgery. For the CDR3, the DNA is TGCAGTGCTGGACTGAGCAGGGGACGAGGTTCACCCCTCCACTTT. Protein: CSAGLSRGRGSPLHF.